Listed here are 25 T cell receptor beta chains from one sample, sequenced in a study of PD-1 blockade in classical Hodgkin lymphoma. Profiling relied on immunoSEQ multiplex PCR, and the TCRdb table lists in-frame clones only, not all of them. The data hold around 91,000 clones, with 89% observed a single time. Following autologous stem cell transplantation, relapse occurred in every patient, and exposure to brentuximab vedotin varied. Sample: peripheral blood mononuclear cells (PBMCs), taken at baseline. Receptors originate from a human donor with classical Hodgkin lymphoma.

V usage is TRBV7-9 and J usage is TRBJ1-1, with D perhaps TRBD1 (6 bases). With 8 bases removed from V and 6 bases from J, the gap between germline ends came to 22 bases. This CDR3 has 15 residues. Per germline, CDR1 SEHNR and CDR2 FQNEAQ (reference sequence). The CDR3 here is CASALGMAGGAEAFF. DNA of the CDR3: TGTGCCAGCGCCCTGGGGATGGCCGGGGGCGCTGAAGCTTTCTTT.

This clone has just a few counts. This chain uses TRBV6-5 with TRBJ1-1; a weak D match, TRBD1 (6 bases). From germline, CDR1 is MNHEY and CDR2 SVGAGI. V gave up 2 bases and J gave up 7 bases, with 11 bases separating them. The CDR3 consists of 13 residues. CDR3 DNA: TGTGCCAGCAGTTACCTGGCACAGGGTGAAGCTTTCTTT. This codes for CASSYLAQGEAFF.

The chain combines TRBV5-4 with TRBJ2-7, with D perhaps given as TRBD1 or TRBD2 (5 bases each). Trimming removed 1 base from V and 2 bases from J, with 7 bases in between. Germline CDR1 and CDR2: SGHNT and YYREEE (reference sequence). The CDR3 loop spans 13 amino acids. The CDR3 protein is CASSLMGAYEQYF. The CDR3 coding sequence is TGTGCCAGCAGCTTGATGGGGGCCTACGAGCAGTACTTC.

The J gene is TRBJ1-1, the V gene TRBV9, with a tentative D call TRBD1 (5 bases). Germline assignment: CDR1 SGDLS and CDR2 YYNGEE. Deletions cut 0 bases from V and 0 bases from J, with 9 bases between. The CDR3 is 15 residues long. CDR3 nucleotides: TGTGCCAGCAGCGTAGTGACGGGGCTGAACACTGAAGCTTTCTTT. Its translation: CASSVVTGLNTEAFF.

This clone was counted a single time. The V and J genes are TRBV19 and TRBJ1-1; D is perhaps TRBD1 (6 bases). V lost 3 bases, J lost 0 bases, and 11 bases lay in between. This CDR3 is 15 amino acids long. Germline V gene data show CDR1 as LNHDA and CDR2 as SQIVND (reference sequence). The CDR3 sequence is CASSMGGGMNTEAFF. CDR3 nucleotide sequence: TGTGCCAGTAGTATGGGGGGCGGCATGAACACTGAAGCTTTCTTT. Drawing the rest from reference TRBV19 and TRBJ1-1, the complete variable domain is DGGITQSPKYLFRKEGQNVTLSCEQNLNHDAMYWYRQDPGQGLRLIYYSQIVNDFQKGDIAEGYSVSREKKESFPLTVTSAQKNPTAFYLCASSMGGGMNTEAFFGQGTRLTVV.

V gene TRBV6-5 combines with J gene TRBJ1-2; 7 bases agree with TRBD1. CDR1 and CDR2 (germline): MNHEY, SVGAGI. V dropped 5 bases and J dropped 5; count of bases not matched to a gene: 5. This CDR3 comprises 13 residues. DNA for the CDR3: TGTGCCAGCAGTCCACAGGGGAGATATGGCTACACCTTC. Translation gives CASSPQGRYGYTF.

The V gene is TRBV4-1, the J gene TRBJ1-2; perhaps TRBD1 as D (5 bases). V lost 0 bases to trimming and J lost 7 bases, with 15 bases between them. The CDR3 contains 15 residues. CDR1 and CDR2 (germline): MGHRA, YSYEKL. The CDR3, as DNA: TGCGCCAGCAGCCAAGATTTACAGGAGTCGCGTGGCTACACCTTC. It codes for CASSQDLQESRGYTF.

This rearrangement joins TRBV5-1 to TRBJ2-5; the match to TRBD1 covers 8 bases. Germline loops: CDR1 SGHRS, CDR2 YFSETQ. Trimming removed 0 bases from V and 2 bases from J; junction bases left unmatched: 0. CDR3 size: 14 residues. CDR3 amino acids: CASSLGQGQETQYF. CDR3 in DNA: TGCGCCAGCAGCTTGGGACAGGGGCAAGAGACCCAGTACTTC.

This clone was counted between two and nine times. The rearrangement links TRBV7-2 to TRBJ1-5, with D unclear. Germline V lookup: CDR1 SGHTA, CDR2 FQGNSA. CDR3 length: 13 residues. Between the trimmed V and J ends, which lost 7 bases and 0 bases, there was a span of 7 bases. The CDR3 bases are TGTGCCAGCACTGTGGATAGCAATCAGCCCCAGCATTTT. Translation gives CASTVDSNQPQHF.

V usage is TRBV20-1 and J usage is TRBJ1-1, with unresolved D. In germline, CDR1 is DFQATT, CDR2 SNEGSKA (reference sequence). The CDR3 is 11 amino acids. Between the trimmed V and J ends, which lost 1 base and 6 bases, there was a span of 6 bases. The CDR3 bases are TGCAGTGCTAGAGTTTTAGCTGAAGCTTTCTTT. It specifies CSARVLAEAFF.

V is TRBV11-2 and J is TRBJ2-1, with TRBD2 matching over 7 bases. Looked up from germline, CDR1 is SGHAT and CDR2 is FQNNGV. The trim removed 7 bases at V and 5 bases at J, leaving 8 bases unmatched. The CDR3 runs to 14 residues. The CDR3 DNA reads TGTGCCAGCAACCTGCCGGGACTACACAATGAGCAGTTCTTC. This sequence encodes CASNLPGLHNEQFF. The full variable domain, its missing parts supplied by reference TRBV11-2 and TRBJ2-1, is EAGVAQSPRYKIIEKRQSVAFWCNPISGHATLYWYQQILGQGPKLLIQFQNNGVVDDSQLPKDRFSAERLKGVDSTLKIQPAKLEDSAVYLCASNLPGLHNEQFFGPGTRLTVL.

This clone has just a few counts. The chain combines TRBV30 with TRBJ2-7; D not certain. The V end was cut by 0 bases, the J end by 4 bases, with 7 bases between. The V gene's germline CDR1 is GTSNPN and CDR2 SVGIG (reference sequence). The CDR3 covers 12 residues. CDR3 sequence (DNA): TGTGCCTGGAGTGTGGCCGGATACGAGCAGTACTTC. Translation gives CAWSVAGYEQYF.

The chain uses TRBV28 and TRBJ1-2; tentative D call: TRBD1 (6 bases). V was clipped by 7 bases and J by 11 bases, with 26 bases between them. The germline gives CDR1 MDHEN, CDR2 SYDVKM. The CDR3 extends over 15 amino acids. CDR3 sequence reads: CASTPPGAFPTFYTF. Written as DNA, the CDR3 is TGTGCCAGCACCCCACCAGGGGCCTTCCCAACATTTTACACCTTC.

V gene TRBV11-1 combines with J gene TRBJ2-7, with a weak D call TRBD2 (5 bases). In germline, CDR1 is SGHAT, CDR2 FQDESV (reference sequence). The CDR3 contains 16 residues. Trimming stripped 2 bases from V and 5 bases from J, with 19 bases between. In DNA form, the CDR3 reads TGTGCCAGCAGCTTACTAGGAGGCACAGTTAGGAACGAGCAGTACTTC. This translates into CASSLLGGTVRNEQYF. Variable domain in full (rest from reference TRBV11-1 and TRBJ2-7): EAEVAQSPRYKITEKSQAVAFWCDPISGHATLYWYRQILGQGPELLVQFQDESVVDDSQLPKDRFSAERLKGVDSTLKIQPAELGDSAMYLCASSLLGGTVRNEQYFGPGTRLTVT.

The V and J genes are TRBV2 and TRBJ2-5, with no clear D. Trimming took off 6 bases at V and 6 bases at J, with 5 bases between the two ends. CDR1 and CDR2 from the germline V gene are SNHLY and FYNNEI. The CDR3 totals 10 residues. CDR3 in DNA: TGTGCCAGCAGGACCCAGACCCAGTACTTC. Amino acid sequence: CASRTQTQYF.

The rearrangement joins TRBV30 to TRBJ1-4; D not resolved. Germline assignment: CDR1 GTSNPN and CDR2 SVGIG (reference sequence). The CDR3 extends over 13 amino acids. CDR3 sequence: CACATRANEKLFF. In DNA form, the CDR3 reads TGTGCTTGCGCGACCCGGGCTAATGAAAAACTGTTTTTT.

The chain carries TRBV28 and TRBJ2-3; tentatively, D is TRBD1 or TRBD2 (5 bases each). V gave up 8 bases and J gave up 6 bases, with 24 bases separating them. This CDR3 comprises 16 residues. CDR1 and CDR2 (germline): MDHEN, SYDVKM. Here the CDR3 reads CASQITASRWGDTQYF. The CDR3 DNA is TGTGCCAGCCAAATCACAGCGTCAAGGTGGGGGGATACGCAGTATTTT.

The CDR3 loop reads CASSVVGANTGELFF. DNA of the CDR3: TGTGCCAGCTCCGTCGTGGGAGCGAACACCGGGGAGCTGTTTTTT. The chain is built from TRBV18 and TRBJ2-2; D possibly corresponds to TRBD2 (5 bases). CDR1 KGHSH and CDR2 LQKENI come from the germline V gene. CDR3 length: 15 residues. The ends were cut back, 6 bases at V and 0 bases at J, with 11 bases in the middle.

The chain couples TRBV6-5 to TRBJ2-7; D not certain. This CDR3 is 14 amino acids long. Deletions cut 2 bases from V and 2 bases from J, with 10 bases between. The germline V gene has CDR1 MNHEY and CDR2 SVGAGI. CDR3 in DNA: TGTGCCAGCAGTTACGGGTTTAGCCCCTACGAGCAGTACTTC. It is translated as CASSYGFSPYEQYF.

The chain carries TRBV29-1 and TRBJ1-1; TRBD1 is a possible D gene (6 bases). The CDR3 has 12 residues. Germline loops: CDR1 SQVTM, CDR2 ANQGSEA. V was cut by 4 bases and J by 7 bases, with 13 bases left in between. The CDR3 DNA reads TGCAGCGTTGTCAGGGGCTTTAATGAAGCTTTCTTT. This encodes CSVVRGFNEAFF.

The V gene is TRBV7-9, the J gene TRBJ2-7; D tentatively reads TRBD1 or TRBD2 (5 bases each). Germline V gives CDR1 SEHNR, CDR2 FQNEAQ (reference sequence). The V and J ends lost 0 bases and 5 bases respectively, with 14 bases between them. The CDR3 covers 15 residues. The CDR3 DNA reads TGTGCCAGCAGCTTAGCGTTGGGGGAGTATGACGAGCAGTACTTC. Its translation: CASSLALGEYDEQYF.

V and J are TRBV6-4 and TRBJ2-1, with 12 bases fitting TRBD2. The CDR3 spans 15 residues. Germline CDR1 reads MRHNA; CDR2 reads SNTAGT. V was pared by 5 bases and J by 7 bases, with 6 bases of the junction left unmatched. CDR3 in DNA: TGTGCCAGCAGTCAGACTAGCGGGAGTGTTAATGAGCAGTTCTTC. Its translation is CASSQTSGSVNEQFF.

The chain combines TRBV11-3 with TRBJ2-1; 11 positions agree with TRBD2. The ends lost 2 bases at V and 7 bases at J; junction bases unmatched: 4. Germline V gene data show CDR1 as SGHNT and CDR2 as YENEEA. This CDR3 has 15 residues. The chain's CDR3 is CASSLRLAGGNEQFF. DNA of the CDR3: TGTGCCAGCAGCTTAAGGCTAGCGGGAGGTAATGAGCAGTTCTTC. The full variable domain, with the rest looked up from reference TRBV11-3 and TRBJ2-1, is EAGVVQSPRYKIIEKKQPVAFWCNPISGHNTLYWYLQNLGQGPELLIRYENEEAVDDSQLPKDRFSAERLKGVDSTLKIQPAELGDSAVYLCASSLRLAGGNEQFFGPGTRLTVL.

The J gene is TRBJ2-7, the V gene TRBV11-2; D may be TRBD2 (5 bases). The V gene's germline CDR1 is SGHAT and CDR2 FQNNGV. Trimming removed 1 base at V and 3 bases at J, with 10 bases between. The CDR3 covers 14 residues. The CDR3 DNA is TGTGCCAGCAGCTTAGGGGGAGCCTACTACGAGCAGTACTTC. It yields the protein CASSLGGAYYEQYF.

The chain links TRBV11-1 to TRBJ2-7; D unresolved. This CDR3 has 13 residues. Per the germline V gene, CDR1 is SGHAT and CDR2 is FQDESV (reference sequence). The V and J ends lost 1 base and 0 bases respectively, with 4 bases between them. CDR3 DNA: TGTGCCAGCAGCTTAGACAACTCCTACGAGCAGTACTTC. This translates into CASSLDNSYEQYF.